This TCR beta chain was obtained from a study of OX40 agonist ivuxolimab in advanced cancers. CDR3 length: 15 amino acids. With V trimmed by 4 bases and J by 8 bases, 11 bases remained unmatched. Germline CDR1 SGDLS, CDR2 YYNGEE. Profiling relied on immunoSEQ multiplex PCR, and the TCRdb table lists in-frame clones only, not all of them. Of roughly 100,000 clones listed, around 85% are singletons. This sequence joins TRBV9 and TRBJ1-2; 10 bases match TRBD1. The source is an adult with an advanced solid tumor such as melanoma, head and neck, liver or kidney cancer. The sequenced sample was CD4+ or CD8+ T cells sorted from blood, obtained in a trial of the OX40 agonist ivuxolimab. This CDR3 is CASSPTSGTGAGYTF. CDR3 DNA: TGTGCCAGCAGCCCCACCTCCGGGACAGGGGCCGGCTACACCTTC.